Following are 11 T cell receptor beta chains from one sample sequenced in a study of immune characterization of retroperitoneal liposarcoma. TCRdb reprocessed the PCR reads with MiXCR, giving one entry per CDR3 protein. The table lists 7,700 or so distinct CDR3 sequences, 25% to 30% of them singletons. The sequenced material came from blood. The receptors were gathered from a male donor with retroperitoneal liposarcoma.

This clonotype has just one count. The V gene is TRBV7-9, the J gene TRBJ2-1; TRBD2 is a possible D gene (6 bases). The J call may be faulty, since TRBJ2-5 better matches the DNA end. Germline V gene data show CDR1 as SEHNR and CDR2 as FQNEAQ (reference sequence). This CDR3 has 13 amino acids. CDR3 nucleotide sequence: TGTGCCAGCAGCTACGGGAGCCAAGAGACCCAGTACTTC. Translating gives CASSYGSQETQYF.

The chain combines TRBV11-2 with TRBJ1-1; 11 nucleotides line up with TRBD1. Germline CDR1 is SGHAT and CDR2 is FQNNGV. V was clipped by 1 base and J by 10 bases; unmatched bases: 8. The CDR3 is 15 amino acids. Here the CDR3 reads CASSLVGTGGLSAFF. The DNA for the CDR3 is TGTGCCAGCAGCTTAGTGGGGACAGGGGGGCTTTCAGCTTTCTTT.

This clonotype was seen more than once but under ten times. V is TRBV10-2 and J is TRBJ2-3, with D possibly being TRBD2 (5 bases). Germline CDR1 reads WSHSY; CDR2 reads SAAADI. The V end was cut by 6 bases, the J end by 4 bases, with 14 bases between. This CDR3 contains 14 residues. CDR3 nucleotides: TGCGCCAGCAGCCCGACCCGGAGGCCAGATACGCAGTATTTT. It translates to CASSPTRRPDTQYF.

V gene TRBV3-1 combines with J gene TRBJ2-5; D remains unclear. The germline V gene encodes CDR1 LGHDT and CDR2 YNNKEL (reference sequence). V lost 0 bases, J lost 2 bases, and 7 bases lay in between. There are 14 residues in the CDR3. CDR3 region: CASSQDTDQETQYF. Here the CDR3 DNA reads TGTGCCAGCAGCCAAGATACGGATCAAGAGACCCAGTACTTC.

The chain uses TRBV20-1 and TRBJ2-1, with 8 bases that match TRBD2. CDR1 is DFQATT and CDR2 is SNEGSKA in the germline V gene (reference sequence). J lost 6 bases, V lost 1 base, and 5 bases had no gene match. The CDR3 extends over 14 amino acids. The CDR3: CSARGGLAGNEQFF. The DNA for the CDR3 is TGCAGTGCTAGAGGAGGGCTAGCGGGCAATGAGCAGTTCTTC.

This chain connects TRBV27 to TRBJ2-1; perhaps D is TRBD1 or TRBD2 (6 bases each). Trimming cost V 2 bases and J 13 bases, with 36 bases left between them. This CDR3 is 20 amino acids long. The V gene's germline CDR1 is MNHEY and CDR2 SMNVEV (reference sequence). CDR3 coding DNA: TGTGCCAGCAGTTTACGCCCTCGCAGGGGAGGAGGGGAGAAAACAGAGACCCAGTTCTTC. Translating gives CASSLRPRRGGGEKTETQFF.

The chain joins TRBV6-1 to TRBJ2-5; TRBD1 might be the D (6 bases). The CDR3 sequence is 13 residues long. The germline V and J ends were trimmed by 6 bases and 5 bases, with 13 bases remaining between them. The germline V gene has CDR1 MNHNS and CDR2 SASEGT. The CDR3 protein is CASSYRDQETQYF. Here the CDR3 DNA reads TGTGCCAGCAGCTACAGGGATCAGGAGACCCAGTACTTC.

The CDR3 DNA follows: TGTGCCATCAGGGCCGGGACAGGGCTCGAAGAGCAGTACTTC. It yields the protein CAIRAGTGLEEQYF. The chain carries TRBV10-3 and TRBJ2-1; TRBD1 matches at 9 bases. The DNA matches TRBJ2-7 better at its end, which makes the J call doubtful. The CDR3 totals 14 residues. Germline V gene sequence: CDR1 ENHRY, CDR2 SYGVKD.

This clonotype appeared a few times. The genes are TRBV12-3 or TRBV12-4 and TRBJ2-7; 10 positions match TRBD2. TRBJ2-1 matches the DNA end more closely, so the J call is doubtful. The CDR3 consists of 18 residues. The CDR3, as DNA: TGTGCCAGCAGTTTAGGGCCCCTAGCGGGAGTGTCCCCCAATGAGCAGTTCTTC. Its translation is CASSLGPLAGVSPNEQFF.

This clonotype turned up a few times. This chain joins TRBV6-6 and TRBJ2-5, with 8 bases lining up with TRBD1. Germline V gene sequence: CDR1 MNHNY, CDR2 SVGAGI (reference sequence). V was pared by 6 bases and J by 1 base, with 10 bases of the junction left unmatched. The CDR3 sequence is 16 residues long. The CDR3 region has the DNA TGTGCCAGCAGGACGAGGAGGGGACAGGTCCAAGAGACCCAGTACTTC. It translates to CASRTRRGQVQETQYF.

V usage is TRBV4-1 and J usage is TRBJ1-4; tentative D call: TRBD1 (5 bases). The CDR3 has 14 amino acids. CDR1 and CDR2 from the germline V gene are MGHRA and YSYEKL. V was cut by 3 bases and J by 7 bases, with 12 bases left in between. CDR3 amino acids: CASSQGVGVEKLFF. Written as DNA, the CDR3 is TGCGCCAGCAGCCAGGGGGTGGGGGTTGAAAAACTGTTTTTT.